These 4 T cell receptor beta chains were all obtained from the same sample, sequenced in a study of shared clonotypes between healthy human individuals. The assay was immunoSEQ multiplex PCR, and TCRdb's table has in-frame clones only and misses some. The data hold some 2.1 million clones, with roughly 96% observed a single time. Sequenced input: naive CD4+ T cells sorted from blood. Subset here: CD45RA+ positively selected. The receptors were sampled from a man younger than 35 in good health.

This clone was seen once. This chain uses TRBV20-1 with TRBJ1-1; D is uncertain. The V gene's germline CDR1 is DFQATT and CDR2 SNEGSKA (reference sequence). The ends were cut back, 6 bases at V and 10 bases at J, with 12 bases in the middle. CDR3 length: 10 residues. Here the CDR3 reads CSAQDPPAFF. The CDR3 DNA sequence: TGCAGTGCGCAGGACCCGCCAGCTTTCTTT.

Here the CDR3 DNA reads TGTGCCAGCAGGAACGCAGGGACAGAGACCCAGTACTTC. It encodes CASRNAGTETQYF. V gene TRBV25-1 combines with J gene TRBJ2-5; the D gene could be TRBD1 or TRBD2 (5 bases each). CDR3 length: 13 residues. Deletions cut 6 bases from V and 4 bases from J, with 12 bases between. Germline V CDR1 and CDR2: MGHDK, SYGVNS. The whole variable domain, remainder taken from reference TRBV25-1 and TRBJ2-5, is EADIYQTPRYLVIGTGKKITLECSQTMGHDKMYWYQQDPGMELHLIHYSYGVNSTEKGDLSSESTVSRIRTEHFPLTLESARPSHTSQYLCASRNAGTETQYFGPGTRLLVL.

The chain joins TRBV2 to TRBJ1-5; 9 bases agree with TRBD1. V lost 7 bases, J lost 6 bases, and 10 bases stayed unmatched. The CDR3 runs 15 residues. From germline, CDR1 is SNHLY and CDR2 FYNNEI. The CDR3 loop is CASITDRGNGQPQHF. In DNA form, the CDR3 reads TGTGCCAGCATCACGGACAGGGGCAACGGTCAGCCCCAGCATTTT.

This chain uses TRBV5-1 with TRBJ2-2; D may be TRBD1 or TRBD2 (5 bases each). CDR1 is SGHRS, CDR2 YFSETQ, per germline. Trimming removed 2 bases from V and 6 bases from J, with 17 bases in between. CDR3 size: 16 residues. CDR3 protein: CASSFSGTPRAGELFF. DNA of the CDR3: TGCGCCAGCAGCTTTTCCGGGACCCCACGGGCCGGGGAGCTGTTTTTT.